This TCR beta chain originates from a study of T cells in Graves' hyperthyroidism and ophthalmopathy. Overall study results and limits: A model built on 13 V-J features separated ophthalmopathy from stable hyperthyroidism.

The ends were cut back, 5 bases at V and 5 bases at J, with 18 bases in the middle. The CDR3 loop spans 15 amino acids. CDR1 and CDR2 from the germline V gene are MGHRA and YSYEKL. This clonotype has more than one count but fewer than ten. Its antigen is unknown. What was amplified from RNA transcripts were TCR beta CDR3 regions. The HTBI set primed first-round TCR CDR3 RT-PCR. A single record per CDR3 protein comes from TCRdb applying MiXCR to the multiplex PCR reads. This repertoire shows roughly 300,000 distinct CDR3 sequences, about 20% found once; its top ten account for around 50%. Hyperthyroidism patients were newly diagnosed, had disease duration under 2 months, and were aged 18 to 65 years. Diagnosis rested on symptoms, serum thyroxine and TRAb, thyroid ultrasound, and orbital computed tomography.

This chain uses TRBV4-1 with TRBJ1-2; D remains unclear. The sample consisted of blood. The clonotype comes from a woman aged 45-60 years with Graves' hyperthyroidism. Here the CDR3 reads CASSSLPGGPYGYTF. In DNA, the CDR3 is TGCGCCAGCAGCTCCCTCCCCGGAGGACCTTATGGCTACACCTTC.